Below are 29 T cell receptor beta chains sequenced from a single sample in a study of CD8+ T cells in alopecia areata. Extraction and reverse transcription of RNA yielded cDNA as the sequencing template. The protocol was immunoSEQ multiplex PCR, while the TCRdb copy is restricted to in-frame clones and leaves out a portion. The sample consists of fewer than 250,000 clones, approximately 56% of them appearing once. Regarding treatment: oral pan-JAK inhibitor, 5-10 mg twice daily. This specimen consisted of CD4+ T cells sorted from blood, obtained at week 4, from a patient treated with tofacitinib. The receptors stem from a human donor with alopecia areata.

The chain carries TRBV13 and TRBJ1-4; TRBD1 aligns across 8 bases. The V and J ends lost 2 bases and 5 bases, in that order; junction bases with no gene match: 4. The CDR3 contains 15 residues. Germline CDR1 is PRHDT and CDR2 is FYEKMQ (reference sequence). This CDR3 reads CASSLLTGVNEKLFF. The DNA for the CDR3 is TGTGCCAGCAGCTTACTGACAGGGGTAAATGAAAAACTGTTTTTT. The complete variable domain, with remaining parts taken from reference TRBV13 and TRBJ1-4, reads AAGVIQSPRHLIKEKRETATLKCYPIPRHDTVYWYQQGPGQDPQFLISFYEKMQSDKGSIPDRFSAQQFSDYHSELNMSSLELGDSALYFCASSLLTGVNEKLFFGSGTQLSVL.

The chain recombines TRBV5-4 with TRBJ1-2; D might be TRBD1 (6 bases). CDR3 size: 14 residues. Trimming removed 7 bases from V and 2 bases from J, with 15 bases in between. The V gene's germline CDR1 is SGHNT and CDR2 YYREEE (reference sequence). This CDR3 is CASFQDRLNYGYTF. CDR3 DNA sequence: TGTGCCAGCTTCCAAGACAGGCTAAACTATGGCTACACCTTC.

The chain combines TRBV9 with TRBJ1-5, with a weak D call TRBD1 (5 bases). The CDR3 runs to 13 residues. V gave up 0 bases and J gave up 10 bases, with 11 bases separating them. CDR1 is SGDLS and CDR2 is YYNGEE in the germline V gene. CDR3 sequence reads: CASSVEQGGPQHF. The CDR3 DNA reads TGTGCCAGCAGCGTAGAGCAGGGAGGCCCCCAGCATTTT.

This chain links TRBV7-8 with TRBJ2-1, with D perhaps assigned TRBD1 or TRBD2 (5 bases each). The CDR3 is 13 amino acids. Germline CDR1 SGHVS, CDR2 FQNEAQ. Trimming removed 6 bases at V and 6 bases at J, with 12 bases between. The CDR3 region has the DNA TGTGCCAGCAGTTCCGGGACGGCCAATGAGCAGTTCTTC. It translates to CASSSGTANEQFF.

This chain links TRBV5-1 with TRBJ2-6, with 7 bases matching TRBD1. This CDR3 region has 16 residues. The germline V gene encodes CDR1 SGHRS and CDR2 YFSETQ. The ends lost 4 bases at V and 3 bases at J; junction bases unmatched: 7. The CDR3 DNA reads TGCGCCAGCAGCGAGCCCGACAGGGTTGGGGCCAACGTCCTGACTTTC. Encoded protein: CASSEPDRVGANVLTF.

This clone was found a few times. CDR3 region: CAWSVRWGEQYF. The CDR3 DNA follows: TGTGCCTGGAGTGTACGCTGGGGCGAGCAGTACTTC. V and J are TRBV30 and TRBJ2-7; D is unresolved. Trimming removed 0 bases at V and 6 bases at J, with 9 bases between. This CDR3 region has 12 residues. Germline lookup yields CDR1 GTSNPN and CDR2 SVGIG (reference sequence). The full variable domain, completed using reference TRBV30 and TRBJ2-7, is SQTIHQWPATLVQPVGSPLSLECTVEGTSNPNLYWYRQAAGRGLQLLFYSVGIGQISSEVPQNLSASRPQDRQFILSSKKLLLSDSGFYLCAWSVRWGEQYFGPGTRLTVT.

V gene TRBV30 combines with J gene TRBJ1-5; D is unclear. V lost 0 bases to trimming and J lost 11 bases, with 17 bases between them. Germline values: CDR1 GTSNPN, CDR2 SVGIG (reference sequence). The CDR3 totals 14 residues. CDR3 in amino acids: CAWSVLGGPTAQHF. The CDR3, as DNA: TGTGCCTGGAGTGTACTTGGCGGGCCCACGGCCCAGCATTTT.

The DNA for the CDR3 is TGTGCCACCAGCAGAGACGGGGCCTTGGGGAGAGCTTTCTTT. Translated: CATSRDGALGRAFF. The chain combines TRBV15 with TRBJ1-1, with D perhaps TRBD1 (5 bases). Trimming left V 0 bases short and J 10 bases short, with 15 bases between. This CDR3 is built from 14 residues. Germline V gene lookup returns CDR1 LNHNV and CDR2 YYDKDF (reference sequence).

J is TRBJ2-2 and V is TRBV5-1; D unclear. The V end lost 4 bases, the J end lost 0 bases, and 13 bases lay between the germline ends. Germline lookup yields CDR1 SGHRS and CDR2 YFSETQ. The CDR3 extends over 16 amino acids. CDR3 residues: CASSPRGDPNTGELFF. CDR3 DNA: TGCGCCAGCAGCCCCCGTGGGGATCCGAACACCGGGGAGCTGTTTTTT.

The CDR3 DNA follows: TGCAGTGCTCCGGGGGCCTACGAGCAGTACTTC. Amino acids: CSAPGAYEQYF. The chain combines TRBV20-1 with TRBJ2-7, with D perhaps TRBD2 (6 bases). Deletions cut 5 bases from V and 2 bases from J, with 7 bases between. The CDR3 length is 11 residues. The germline V gene encodes CDR1 DFQATT and CDR2 SNEGSKA (reference sequence).

On this clone: In the same sample, other DNA sequences code for this CDR3. This sequence joins TRBV5-1 and TRBJ2-3; D is unresolved. The CDR3 length is 13 residues. Per the germline V gene, CDR1 is SGHRS and CDR2 is YFSETQ. Trimming left V 0 bases short and J 2 bases short, with 4 bases between. The CDR3 DNA is TGCGCCAGCAGCTTGGGTCCCACAGATACGCAGTATTTT. It translates to CASSLGPTDTQYF.

The rearrangement joins TRBV29-1 to TRBJ2-2; D uncertain. This CDR3 spans 12 amino acids. The germline V gene has CDR1 SQVTM and CDR2 ANQGSEA. V was pared by 3 bases and J by 2 bases, with 4 bases between. In DNA, the CDR3 is TGCAGCGTTGATGCCAACACCGGGGAGCTGTTTTTT. Translated: CSVDANTGELFF.

The chain recombines TRBV29-1 with TRBJ2-3; D is uncertain. This CDR3 comprises 13 residues. V lost 3 bases and J lost 2, with 9 bases in between. The germline V gene encodes CDR1 SQVTM and CDR2 ANQGSEA. The CDR3 reads CSVEIRTTDTQYF. The CDR3 DNA follows: TGCAGCGTTGAGATACGGACCACAGATACGCAGTATTTT.

The gene calls are TRBV30 and TRBJ1-3, with a tentative D call TRBD1 (5 bases). The V gene's germline CDR1 is GTSNPN and CDR2 SVGIG (reference sequence). Trimming removed 7 bases from V and 0 bases from J, with 19 bases in between. CDR3 size: 16 residues. For the CDR3, the DNA is TGTGCCTACTCCCGGGGCAGACGAAACTCTGGAAACACCATATATTTT. Its translation: CAYSRGRRNSGNTIYF.

The V call is TRBV4-2, the J call TRBJ2-7, with D unresolved. The V gene lost 5 bases and the J gene lost 9 bases, with 26 bases spanning the gap. This CDR3 is built from 16 residues. CDR1 is LGHNA and CDR2 is YNFKEQ in the germline V gene. CDR3 loop: CASSFLKDVPSIGQYF. For the CDR3, the DNA is TGTGCCAGCAGCTTCCTCAAAGATGTCCCCTCTATCGGGCAGTACTTC.

In this sample, this clone turned up once. The genes are TRBV29-1 and TRBJ1-3; possible D gene TRBD1, 5 bases. Per germline, CDR1 SQVTM and CDR2 ANQGSEA. Trimming took off 7 bases at V and 2 bases at J, with 12 bases between the two ends. CDR3 length: 13 amino acids. Here the CDR3 DNA reads TGCAGCGCCGGAAGGGGTACTGGAAACACCATATATTTT. Residues: CSAGRGTGNTIYF. Full variable domain (rest looked up from reference TRBV29-1 and TRBJ1-3): SAVISQKPSRDICQRGTSLTIQCQVDSQVTMMFWYRQQPGQSLTLIATANQGSEATYESGFVIDKFPISRPNLTFSTLTVSNMSPEDSSIYLCSAGRGTGNTIYFGEGSWLTVV.

The chain joins TRBV7-9 to TRBJ1-1, with D possibly being TRBD1 (5 bases). Trimming cost V 5 bases and J 0 bases, with 10 bases left between them. Germline-derived CDR1 and CDR2 are SEHNR and FQNEAQ (reference sequence). The CDR3 runs 14 residues. CDR3 DNA: TGTGCCAGCAGCGCGATACAGGTGAACACTGAAGCTTTCTTT. It encodes CASSAIQVNTEAFF.

This CDR3 is CASTQQGSTYEQYF. CDR3 in DNA: TGTGCCAGCACTCAACAGGGATCCACCTACGAGCAGTACTTC. The chain is built from TRBV2 and TRBJ2-7, with D tentatively TRBD1 (6 bases). The CDR3 sequence is 14 residues long. Trimming removed 7 bases from V and 2 bases from J, with 15 bases in between. The germline V gene encodes CDR1 SNHLY and CDR2 FYNNEI.

This clone was counted many times. The rearrangement joins TRBV28 to TRBJ2-7; TRBD2 matches 10 bases. CDR1 and CDR2 (germline): MDHEN, SYDVKM. V gave up 6 bases and J gave up 7 bases; unmatched junction bases: 12. This CDR3 contains 15 residues. CDR3 nucleotide sequence: TGTGCCAGCAGCTTTCCGGGACTAGCGAAGAAGGAGCAGTACTTC. Translation gives CASSFPGLAKKEQYF.

J is TRBJ1-2 and V is TRBV29-1, with 10 bases matching TRBD1. The J segment lost 3 bases and the V segment lost 1 base, leaving 8 bases of the junction unmatched. This CDR3 is 16 amino acids long. Germline V gene sequence: CDR1 SQVTM, CDR2 ANQGSEA. The CDR3 sequence: CSVEVRTGGTHYGYTF. The CDR3 DNA sequence: TGCAGCGTTGAAGTCCGGACAGGGGGGACACACTATGGCTACACCTTC.

The chain uses TRBV7-2 and TRBJ1-2; D unclear. Germline CDR1 SGHTA, CDR2 FQGNSA. This CDR3 region has 15 residues. Trimming left V 8 bases short and J 4 bases short, with 20 bases between. CDR3 sequence (DNA): TGTGCCAGCTCGAAGGAACCGACGCCTAGCTATGGCTACACCTTC. Its protein is CASSKEPTPSYGYTF.

This chain uses TRBV4-2 with TRBJ2-3; 9 bases match TRBD2. V shed 4 bases, J shed 3 bases, and the junction held 5 bases outside the gene matches. Germline assignment: CDR1 LGHNA and CDR2 YNFKEQ. There are 15 residues in the CDR3. CDR3 sequence (DNA): TGTGCCAGCAGCCTCGGGACTAGCTATACAGATACGCAGTATTTT. Protein sequence: CASSLGTSYTDTQYF.

CDR3 amino acids: CASSFPPANIQYF. CDR3 sequence (DNA): TGTGCCAGCAGTTTCCCCCCCGCTAACATTCAGTACTTC. The J gene is TRBJ2-4, the V gene TRBV28; D is ambiguous. Trimming cost V 3 bases and J 7 bases, with 10 bases left between them. CDR1 is MDHEN and CDR2 is SYDVKM in the germline V gene. This CDR3 comprises 13 residues.

The J gene is TRBJ2-3, the V gene TRBV29-1; perhaps TRBD2 as D (6 bases). V lost 5 bases to trimming and J lost 4 bases, with 13 bases between them. CDR1 SQVTM and CDR2 ANQGSEA come from the germline V gene. The CDR3 extends over 13 amino acids. The CDR3 is CSVTGLRADTQYF. DNA of the CDR3: TGCAGCGTTACCGGACTACGGGCAGATACGCAGTATTTT.

The rearrangement links TRBV7-2 to TRBJ1-1; D gene uncertain. The CDR3 spans 14 residues. Germline CDR1 reads SGHTA; CDR2 reads FQGNSA. The ends were cut back, 2 bases at V and 9 bases at J, with 16 bases in the middle. The CDR3 sequence is CASSLLGIESKAFF. CDR3 bases: TGTGCCAGCAGCTTACTGGGAATCGAGAGCAAAGCTTTCTTT.

The chain employs TRBV15 and TRBJ2-7; 7 bases are a match to TRBD2. The germline CDR1 and CDR2 sequences are LNHNV and YYDKDF (reference sequence). Germline trimming cut 5 bases from V and 5 bases from J; bases unmatched to any gene: 12. The CDR3 has 15 residues. CDR3 coding DNA: TGTGCCACCAGCCAAGAGCAGAGGACTAGAGACGAGCAGTACTTC. Protein: CATSQEQRTRDEQYF.

The rearrangement uses TRBV7-9 and TRBJ2-5; D not resolved. This CDR3 contains 12 residues. The germline gives CDR1 SEHNR, CDR2 FQNEAQ (reference sequence). V gave up 1 base and J gave up 1 base, with 1 base separating them. The CDR3: CASSLVQETQYF. Written as DNA, the CDR3 is TGTGCCAGCAGCTTAGTCCAAGAGACCCAGTACTTC.

The V call is TRBV11-3, the J call TRBJ2-1; tentative D call: TRBD2 (6 bases). Per the germline V gene, CDR1 is SGHNT and CDR2 is YENEEA. The CDR3 covers 13 residues. Trimming removed 3 bases from V and 4 bases from J, with 7 bases in between. CDR3 sequence (DNA): TGTGCCAGCAGCTTTGCGGGGTACAATGAGCAGTTCTTC. The encoded protein is CASSFAGYNEQFF.

This clone has just a few counts. CDR3 coding DNA: TGTGCCTGCAAGGGACAGGGCCATGAGCAGTTCTTC. Translation gives CACKGQGHEQFF. The V and J genes are TRBV30 and TRBJ2-1; TRBD1 aligns across 9 bases. Unmatched junction bases numbered 5, after V lost 6 bases and J lost 8 bases. Per the germline V gene, CDR1 is GTSNPN and CDR2 is SVGIG (reference sequence). This CDR3 comprises 12 residues.